This T cell receptor beta chain was identified in a study of neoadjuvant anti-PD-1 for oral cavity cancer. Worth noting for this clone: Its antigen is unidentified.

Study-wide results and caveats: After neoadjuvant nivolumab, PBMC T cell clonality was significantly higher in non-responders than responders.

Sequencing used immunoSEQ multiplex PCR; TCRdb keeps in-frame clones, though not all of them. The sample lists around 62,000 clones, roughly 80% occurring once. The source of this sequence is a person aged 40-85 years with oral cavity squamous cell carcinoma. The starting material was PBMCs, obtained before nivolumab (anti-PD-1) treatment.

In DNA, the CDR3 is TGCGCCAGCAGCGCGGGAAGGGACTATGGCTACACCTTC. This sequence encodes CASSAGRDYGYTF. The genes are TRBV10-1 and TRBJ1-2; D remains unclear. V lost 6 bases and J lost 3, with 11 bases in between. The CDR3 spans 13 residues. CDR1 WNHNN and CDR2 SYGVQD come from the germline V gene (reference sequence).